This T cell receptor beta chain stems from a study of cytomegalovirus exposure and HLA in healthy donors. Both 60 Vbeta primers and 13 Jbeta primers went into the PCR. Using immunoSEQ multiplex PCR, the repertoire was profiled, and TCRdb retains in-frame clones only, with some absent. The table records around 130,000 clones, over 75% of them present only once. The CDR3 sequence is 13 residues long. Germline CDR1 reads MNHEY; CDR2 reads SVGAGI. The J segment lost 7 bases and the V segment lost 8 bases, leaving 1 base of the junction unmatched. As regards this clone: Its antigen is currently unknown.

Study-wide points: Trimming of TCR beta V- and J-genes showed a link, identified in a later analysis, to a missense DCLRE1C variant. CMV serostatus was the sole immune exposure information available. Association of roughly 18,000 TCR beta sequences with HLA alleles was found at 0.05 false discovery rate in a later analysis.

The sequenced sample consisted of PBMCs. This sequence originates from a man aged 18 to 30 in good health and CMV-seropositive. V gene TRBV6-5 combines with J gene TRBJ1-6; 11 bases agree with TRBD1. For the CDR3, the DNA is TGTGCCAGCCGGGACAGGGGGAATTCACCCCTCCACTTT. As protein: CASRDRGNSPLHF.